This T cell receptor (beta chain) is drawn from a study of response to subunit inactivated influenza vaccine. TCRdb re-called the RT-PCR reads through MiXCR, storing one row per CDR3 protein. Among 550,000 to 800,000 distinct CDR3 sequences listed, about a sixth were seen once. Germline V lookup: CDR1 DFQATT, CDR2 SNEGSKA (reference sequence). This CDR3 region has 10 residues. Trimming stripped 6 bases from V and 4 bases from J, with 6 bases between. Regarding the study as a whole: Authors suggested few new T cells are recruited by each seasonal influenza vaccination.

In this sample, this clonotype turned up a few times. The target antigen is unknown. The chain links TRBV20-1 to TRBJ1-1; D is undetermined. The TCR originated in a man aged 45-65 years who received an inactivated influenza vaccine. The sample here was PBMCs from blood, taken about 13 days after vaccination. CDR3 protein: CSAWFTEAFF. Written as DNA, the CDR3 is TGCAGTGCCTGGTTCACTGAAGCTTTCTTT.